This T cell receptor (beta chain) was documented in a study of blood T cells in healthy people across ages. Next came a second PCR, run for about 6 to 11 cycles, which used a sample-barcoded 5' primer along with a J-beta primer mix. TCRdb passed the 5' RACE reads through MiXCR, listing each CDR3 protein once. The sample carries around 1,800,000 distinct CDR3 sequences, about two fifths recorded once. Sequencing was done on a sample of blood. This clonotype originated in a human donor in good health.

The DNA of the CDR3 is TGTGCCAGCAGCCAAGAACAGGGGGTTACCTACAATGAGCAGTTCTTC. Its protein product is CASSQEQGVTYNEQFF. This chain links TRBV4-2 with TRBJ2-1, with 8 bases lining up with TRBD1. The CDR3 is made up of 16 amino acids. CDR1 LGHNA and CDR2 YNFKEQ come from the germline V gene. J lost 2 bases, V lost 0 bases, and 3 bases had no gene match.